Each of the 2 T cell receptor beta chains below was sequenced from the same sample in a study of shared clonotypes between healthy human individuals (dated by TCRdb to 2019 to 2021). Library prep was done by the immunoSEQ multiplex PCR assay. This is the immuneACCESS table as TCRdb keeps it, with only in-frame sequences that have V and J called. A part of the clones is gone; compared with another copy, unresolved V genes explain less than half, and the rest is unexplained. The sample table records millions of clones; 95% of these occur just once. Of the sample, 0.13% is held by the ten largest clones. The sequencing sample was made of naive CD4+ T cells sorted from blood. Per the publication, the cell subset or site label means: CD45RA+ positively selected. These receptor sequences come from a man between 18 and 29 years old in good health.

The V and J genes are TRBV9 and TRBJ1-6; possibly TRBD1 for D (6 bases). There are 15 residues in the CDR3. V shed 0 bases and J shed 10 bases, with 14 bases lying between them. Germline CDR1 SGDLS, CDR2 YYNGEE. CDR3 in DNA: TGTGCCAGCAGCGTAGCTGGGGGGGCAGGATCACCCCTCCACTTT. Its protein product is CASSVAGGAGSPLHF. The full variable domain, with the rest looked up from reference TRBV9 and TRBJ1-6, is DSGVTQTPKHLITATGQRVTLRCSPRSGDLSVYWYQQSLDQGLQFLIQYYNGEERAKGNILERFSAQQFPDLHSELNLSSLELGDSALYFCASSVAGGAGSPLHFGNGTRLTVT.

As DNA, the CDR3 is TGTGCCAGCCTCCCGGGGGGGCTGGGGTACCAAGAGACCCAGTACTTC. Translating gives CASLPGGLGYQETQYF. The gene calls are TRBV2 and TRBJ2-5; 8 nucleotides agree with TRBD2. Germline values: CDR1 SNHLY, CDR2 FYNNEI. J was trimmed by 0 bases and V by 8 bases; bases with no gene match: 11. This CDR3 region has 16 residues.